This TCR beta chain was sequenced for a study of blood T cell repertoires in COVID-19. Turning to the study itself: The analysed material was cDNA or gDNA that came from T cells, B-cell-depleted T cells, or PBMCs.

The V gene lost 2 bases and the J gene lost 1 base, with 17 bases spanning the gap. The CDR3 contains 17 residues. Germline CDR1 reads SGHNT; CDR2 reads YYREEE (reference sequence). In terms of age and location, participants ranged from about 18 to 95 years and lived in about two dozen US areas. Two negative PCRs, clearance, or symptom resolution had been documented for recovered Cohort 3 donors. Under the authors' procedure: Reference gene primer amplification yielded estimated nucleated cell counts. Only in-frame clones appear in the TCRdb table, and some are missing; sequencing was by immunoSEQ multiplex PCR. The V and J calls and clone size come from that table; D and trimming were worked out from the DNA. Of some 160,000 clones in the sample, around nine tenths were seen once.

The receptor was derived from a woman between 50 and 59 years old who had recovered from COVID-19. V is TRBV5-4 and J is TRBJ2-3; D possibly corresponds to TRBD2 (6 bases). What was sequenced was PBMCs or T cells enriched from blood (not recorded which). The CDR3 DNA follows: TGTGCCAGCAGCTTCCCGGCGTCCGGAGGGGGCACAGATACGCAGTATTTT. Translating gives CASSFPASGGGTDTQYF.